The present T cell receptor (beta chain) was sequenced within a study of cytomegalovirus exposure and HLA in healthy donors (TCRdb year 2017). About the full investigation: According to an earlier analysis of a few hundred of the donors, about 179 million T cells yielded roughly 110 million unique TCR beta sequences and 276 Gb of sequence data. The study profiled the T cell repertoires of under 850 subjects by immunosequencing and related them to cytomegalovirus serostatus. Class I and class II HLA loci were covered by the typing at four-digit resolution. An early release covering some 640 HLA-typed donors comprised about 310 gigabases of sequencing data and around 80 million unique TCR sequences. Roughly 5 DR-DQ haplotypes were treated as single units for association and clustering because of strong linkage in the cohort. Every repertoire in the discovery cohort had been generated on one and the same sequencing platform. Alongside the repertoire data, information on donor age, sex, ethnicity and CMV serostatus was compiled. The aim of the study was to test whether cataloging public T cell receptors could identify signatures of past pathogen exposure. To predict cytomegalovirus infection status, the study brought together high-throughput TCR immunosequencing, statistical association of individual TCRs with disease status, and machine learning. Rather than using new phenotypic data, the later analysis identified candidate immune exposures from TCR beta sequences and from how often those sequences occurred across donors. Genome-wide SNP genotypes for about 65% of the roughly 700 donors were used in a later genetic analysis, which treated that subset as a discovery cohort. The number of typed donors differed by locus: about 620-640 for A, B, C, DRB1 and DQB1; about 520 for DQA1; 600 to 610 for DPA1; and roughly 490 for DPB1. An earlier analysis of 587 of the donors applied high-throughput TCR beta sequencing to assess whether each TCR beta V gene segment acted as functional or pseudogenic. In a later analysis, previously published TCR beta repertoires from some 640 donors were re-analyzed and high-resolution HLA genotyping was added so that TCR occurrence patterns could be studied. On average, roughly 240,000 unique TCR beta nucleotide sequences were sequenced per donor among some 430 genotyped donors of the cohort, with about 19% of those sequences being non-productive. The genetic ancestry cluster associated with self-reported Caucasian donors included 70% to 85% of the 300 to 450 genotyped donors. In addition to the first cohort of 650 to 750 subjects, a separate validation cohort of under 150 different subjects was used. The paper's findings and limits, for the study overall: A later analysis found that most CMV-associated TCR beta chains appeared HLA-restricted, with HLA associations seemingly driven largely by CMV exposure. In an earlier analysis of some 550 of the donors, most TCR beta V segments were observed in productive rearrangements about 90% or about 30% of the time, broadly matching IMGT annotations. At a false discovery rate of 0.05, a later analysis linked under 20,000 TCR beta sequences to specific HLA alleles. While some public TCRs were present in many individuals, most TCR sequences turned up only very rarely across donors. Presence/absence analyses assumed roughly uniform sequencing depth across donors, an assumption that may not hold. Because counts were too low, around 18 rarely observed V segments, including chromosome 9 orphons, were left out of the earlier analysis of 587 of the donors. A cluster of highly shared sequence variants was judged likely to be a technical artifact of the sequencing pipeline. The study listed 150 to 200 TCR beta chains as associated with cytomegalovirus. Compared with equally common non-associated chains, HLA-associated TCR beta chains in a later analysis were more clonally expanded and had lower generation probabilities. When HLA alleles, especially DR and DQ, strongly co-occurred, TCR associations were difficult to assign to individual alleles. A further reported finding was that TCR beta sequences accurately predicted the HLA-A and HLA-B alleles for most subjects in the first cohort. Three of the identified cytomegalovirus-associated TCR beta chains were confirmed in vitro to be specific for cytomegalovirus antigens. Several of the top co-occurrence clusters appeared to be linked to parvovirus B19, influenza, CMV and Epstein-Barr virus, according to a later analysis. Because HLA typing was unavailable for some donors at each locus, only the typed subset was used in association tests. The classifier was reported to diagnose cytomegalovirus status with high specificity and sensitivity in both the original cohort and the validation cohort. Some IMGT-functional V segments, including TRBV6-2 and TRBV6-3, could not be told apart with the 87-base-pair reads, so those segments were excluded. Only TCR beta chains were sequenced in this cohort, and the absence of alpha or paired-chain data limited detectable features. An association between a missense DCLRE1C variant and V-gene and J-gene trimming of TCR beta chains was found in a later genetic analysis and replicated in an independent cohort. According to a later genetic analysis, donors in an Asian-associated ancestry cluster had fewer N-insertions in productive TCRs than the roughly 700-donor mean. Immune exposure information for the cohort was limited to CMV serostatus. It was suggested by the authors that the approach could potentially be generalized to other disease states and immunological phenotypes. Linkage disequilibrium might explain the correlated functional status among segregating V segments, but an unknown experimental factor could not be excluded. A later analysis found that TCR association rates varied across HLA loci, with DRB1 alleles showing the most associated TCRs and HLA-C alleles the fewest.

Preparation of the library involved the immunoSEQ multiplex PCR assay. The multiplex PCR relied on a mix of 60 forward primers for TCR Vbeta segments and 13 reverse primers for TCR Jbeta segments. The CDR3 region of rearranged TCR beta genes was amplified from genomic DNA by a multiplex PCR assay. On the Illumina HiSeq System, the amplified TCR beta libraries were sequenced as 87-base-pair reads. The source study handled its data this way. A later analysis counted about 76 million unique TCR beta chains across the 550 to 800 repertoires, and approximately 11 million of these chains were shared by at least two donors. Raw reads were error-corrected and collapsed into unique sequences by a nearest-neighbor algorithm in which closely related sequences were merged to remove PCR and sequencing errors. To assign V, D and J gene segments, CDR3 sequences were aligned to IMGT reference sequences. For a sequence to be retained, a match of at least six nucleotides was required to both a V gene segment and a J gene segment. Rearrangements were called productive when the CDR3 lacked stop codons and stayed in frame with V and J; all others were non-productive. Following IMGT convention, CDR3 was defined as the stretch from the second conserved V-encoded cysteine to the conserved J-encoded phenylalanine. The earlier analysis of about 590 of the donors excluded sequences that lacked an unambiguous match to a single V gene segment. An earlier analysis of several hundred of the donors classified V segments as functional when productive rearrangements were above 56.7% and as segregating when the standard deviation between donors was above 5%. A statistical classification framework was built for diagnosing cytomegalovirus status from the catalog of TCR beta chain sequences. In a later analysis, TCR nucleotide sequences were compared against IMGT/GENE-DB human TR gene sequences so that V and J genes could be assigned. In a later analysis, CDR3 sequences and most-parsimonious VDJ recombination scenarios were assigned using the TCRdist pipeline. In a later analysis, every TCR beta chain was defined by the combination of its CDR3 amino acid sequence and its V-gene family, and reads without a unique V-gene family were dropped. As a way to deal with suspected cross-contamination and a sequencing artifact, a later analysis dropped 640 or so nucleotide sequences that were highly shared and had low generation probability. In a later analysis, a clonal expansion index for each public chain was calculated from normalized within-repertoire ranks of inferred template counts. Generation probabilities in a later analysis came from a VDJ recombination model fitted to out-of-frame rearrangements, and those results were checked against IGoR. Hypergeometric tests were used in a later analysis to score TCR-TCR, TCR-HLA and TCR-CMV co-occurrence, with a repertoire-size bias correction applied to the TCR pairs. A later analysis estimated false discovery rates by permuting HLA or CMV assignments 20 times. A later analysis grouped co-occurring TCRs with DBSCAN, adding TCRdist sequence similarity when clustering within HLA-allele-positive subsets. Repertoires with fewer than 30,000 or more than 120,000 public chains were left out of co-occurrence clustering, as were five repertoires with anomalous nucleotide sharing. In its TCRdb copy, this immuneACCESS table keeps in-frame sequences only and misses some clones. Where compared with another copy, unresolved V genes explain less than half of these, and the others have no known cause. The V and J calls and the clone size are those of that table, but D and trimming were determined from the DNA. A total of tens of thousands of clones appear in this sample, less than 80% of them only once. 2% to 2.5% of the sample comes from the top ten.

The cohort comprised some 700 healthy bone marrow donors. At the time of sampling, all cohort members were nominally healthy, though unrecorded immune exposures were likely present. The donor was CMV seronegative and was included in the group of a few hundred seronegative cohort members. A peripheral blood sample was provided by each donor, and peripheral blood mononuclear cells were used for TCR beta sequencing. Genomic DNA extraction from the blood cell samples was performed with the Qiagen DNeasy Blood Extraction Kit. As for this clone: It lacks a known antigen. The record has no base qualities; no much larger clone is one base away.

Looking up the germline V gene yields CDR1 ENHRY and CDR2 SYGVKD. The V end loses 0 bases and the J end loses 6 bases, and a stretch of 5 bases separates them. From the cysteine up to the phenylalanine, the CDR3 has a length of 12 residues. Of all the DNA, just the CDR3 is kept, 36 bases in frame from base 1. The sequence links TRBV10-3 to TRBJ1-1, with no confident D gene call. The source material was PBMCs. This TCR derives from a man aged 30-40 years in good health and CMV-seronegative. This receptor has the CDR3 CAISESAAEAFF. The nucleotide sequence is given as TGTGCCATCAGTGAGTCGGCAGCTGAAGCTTTCTTT.